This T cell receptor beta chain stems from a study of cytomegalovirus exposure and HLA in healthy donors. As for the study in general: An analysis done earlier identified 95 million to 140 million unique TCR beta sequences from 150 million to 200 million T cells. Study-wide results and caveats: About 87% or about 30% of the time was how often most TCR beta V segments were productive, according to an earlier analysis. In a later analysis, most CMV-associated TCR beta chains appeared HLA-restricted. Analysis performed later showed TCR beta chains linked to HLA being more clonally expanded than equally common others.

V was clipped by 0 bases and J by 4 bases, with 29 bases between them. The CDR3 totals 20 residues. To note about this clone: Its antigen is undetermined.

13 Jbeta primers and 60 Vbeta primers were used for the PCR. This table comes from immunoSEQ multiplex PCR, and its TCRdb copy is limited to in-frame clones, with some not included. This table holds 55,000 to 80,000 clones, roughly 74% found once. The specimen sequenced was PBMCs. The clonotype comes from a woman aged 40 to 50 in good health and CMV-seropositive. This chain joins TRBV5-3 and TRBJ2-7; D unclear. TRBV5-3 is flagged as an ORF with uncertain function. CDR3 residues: CARSLAFGYLIFTDLYEQYF. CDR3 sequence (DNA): TGTGCCAGAAGCTTGGCCTTCGGTTATCTCATCTTCACAGACCTATACGAGCAGTACTTC.